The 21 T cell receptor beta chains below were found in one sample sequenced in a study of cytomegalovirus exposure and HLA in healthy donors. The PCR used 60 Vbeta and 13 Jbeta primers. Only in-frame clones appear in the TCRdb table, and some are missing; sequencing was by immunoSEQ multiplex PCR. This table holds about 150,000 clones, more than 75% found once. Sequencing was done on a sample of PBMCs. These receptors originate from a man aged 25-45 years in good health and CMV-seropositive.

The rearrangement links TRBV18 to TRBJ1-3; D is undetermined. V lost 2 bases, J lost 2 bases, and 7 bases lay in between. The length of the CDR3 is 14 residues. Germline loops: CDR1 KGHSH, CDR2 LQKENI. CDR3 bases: TGTGCCAGCTCACCAGGAGGGACTGGAAACACCATATATTTT. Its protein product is CASSPGGTGNTIYF.

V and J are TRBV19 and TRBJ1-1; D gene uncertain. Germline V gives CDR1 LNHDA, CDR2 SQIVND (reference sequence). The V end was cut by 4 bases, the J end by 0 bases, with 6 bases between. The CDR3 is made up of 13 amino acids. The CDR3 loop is CASSNQVNTEAFF. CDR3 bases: TGTGCCAGTAGTAACCAGGTGAACACTGAAGCTTTCTTT.

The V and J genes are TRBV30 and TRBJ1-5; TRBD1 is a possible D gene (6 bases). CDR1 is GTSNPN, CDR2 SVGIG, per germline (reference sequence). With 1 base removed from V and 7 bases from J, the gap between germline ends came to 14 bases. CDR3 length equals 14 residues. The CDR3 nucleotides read TGTGCCTGGAGTGGGCAGGGGTTCGGCCAGCCCCAGCATTTT. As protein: CAWSGQGFGQPQHF.

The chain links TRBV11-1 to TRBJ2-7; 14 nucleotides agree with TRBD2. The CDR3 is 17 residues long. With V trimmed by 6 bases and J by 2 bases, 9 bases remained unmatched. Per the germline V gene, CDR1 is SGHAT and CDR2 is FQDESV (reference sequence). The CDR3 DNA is TGTGCCAGCAGACGCGGGACTAGCGGGAGTCCCACCTACGAGCAGTACTTC. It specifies CASRRGTSGSPTYEQYF.

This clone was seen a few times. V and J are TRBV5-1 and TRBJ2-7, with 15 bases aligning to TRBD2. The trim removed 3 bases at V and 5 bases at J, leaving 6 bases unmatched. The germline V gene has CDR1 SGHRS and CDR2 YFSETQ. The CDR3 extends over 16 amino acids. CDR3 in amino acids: CASSSGLAGGSDEQYF. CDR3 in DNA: TGCGCCAGCAGCTCGGGACTAGCGGGAGGCAGCGACGAGCAGTACTTC.

CDR3 residues: CASSSSQDRAAEAFF. The CDR3 nucleotides read TGTGCCAGCAGCTCCTCGCAGGACAGGGCGGCTGAAGCTTTCTTT. The V and J genes are TRBV7-8 and TRBJ1-1, with TRBD1 matching over 8 bases. The V and J ends lost 4 bases and 6 bases, in that order; junction bases with no gene match: 10. This CDR3 comprises 15 residues. Germline V lookup: CDR1 SGHVS, CDR2 FQNEAQ.

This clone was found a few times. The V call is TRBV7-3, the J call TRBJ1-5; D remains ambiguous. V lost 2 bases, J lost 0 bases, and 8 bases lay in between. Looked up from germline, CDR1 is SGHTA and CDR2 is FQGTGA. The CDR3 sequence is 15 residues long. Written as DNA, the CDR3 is TGTGCCAGCAGCTTAGAAGCTTATAGCAATCAGCCCCAGCATTTT. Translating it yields CASSLEAYSNQPQHF. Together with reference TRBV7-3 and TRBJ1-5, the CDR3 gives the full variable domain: GAGVSQTPSNKVTEKGKYVELRCDPISGHTALYWYRQSLGQGPEFLIYFQGTGAADDSGLPNDRFFAVRPEGSVSTLKIQRTERGDSAVYLCASSLEAYSNQPQHFGDGTRLSIL.

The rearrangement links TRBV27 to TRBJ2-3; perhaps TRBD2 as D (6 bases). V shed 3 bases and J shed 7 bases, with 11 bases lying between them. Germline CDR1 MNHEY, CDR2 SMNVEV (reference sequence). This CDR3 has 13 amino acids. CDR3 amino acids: CASSFSEGNTQYF. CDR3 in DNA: TGTGCCAGCAGTTTCTCGGAGGGGAATACGCAGTATTTT.

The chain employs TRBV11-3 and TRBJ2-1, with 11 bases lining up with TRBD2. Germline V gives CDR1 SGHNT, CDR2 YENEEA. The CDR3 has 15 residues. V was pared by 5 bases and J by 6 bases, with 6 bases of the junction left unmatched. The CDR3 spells CASSPGTSGLNEQFF. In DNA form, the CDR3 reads TGTGCCAGCAGCCCCGGGACTAGCGGCCTCAATGAGCAGTTCTTC.

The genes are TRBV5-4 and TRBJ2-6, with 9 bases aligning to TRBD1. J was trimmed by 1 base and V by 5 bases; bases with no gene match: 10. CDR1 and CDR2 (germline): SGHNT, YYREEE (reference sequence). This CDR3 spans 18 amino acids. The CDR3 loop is CASRPQQGASSGANVLTF. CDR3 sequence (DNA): TGTGCCAGCAGACCCCAACAGGGGGCATCGTCTGGGGCCAACGTCCTGACTTTC.

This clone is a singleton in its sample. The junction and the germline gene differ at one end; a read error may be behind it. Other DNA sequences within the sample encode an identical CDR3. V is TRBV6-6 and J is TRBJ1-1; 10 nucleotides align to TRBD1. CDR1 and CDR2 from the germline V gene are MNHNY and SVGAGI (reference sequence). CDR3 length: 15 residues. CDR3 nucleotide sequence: TGTGCCAGCAGCCCCGTGACAGGGGGCAACACTGAAGCCTTCTTT. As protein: CASSPVTGGNTEAFF.

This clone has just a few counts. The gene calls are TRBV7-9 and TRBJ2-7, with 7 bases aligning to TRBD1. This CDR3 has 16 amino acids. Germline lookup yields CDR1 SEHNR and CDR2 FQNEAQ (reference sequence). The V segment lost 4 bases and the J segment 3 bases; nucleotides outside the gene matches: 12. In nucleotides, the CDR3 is TGTGCCAGCAGCTCGCCAACCCGGGGACAGCACTACGAGCAGTACTTC. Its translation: CASSSPTRGQHYEQYF.

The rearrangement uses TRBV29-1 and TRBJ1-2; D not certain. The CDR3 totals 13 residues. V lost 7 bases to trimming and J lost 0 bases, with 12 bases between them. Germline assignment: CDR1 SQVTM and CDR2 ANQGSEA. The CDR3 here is CSAVIRTNYGYTF. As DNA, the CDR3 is TGCAGCGCCGTAATCAGGACTAACTATGGCTACACCTTC.

Written as DNA, the CDR3 is TGTGCTTCATCGAAGGAGAACTATGGCTACACCTTC. Translation: CASSKENYGYTF. The rearrangement uses TRBV9 and TRBJ1-2; no firm D call. The CDR3 spans 12 residues. CDR1 is SGDLS, CDR2 YYNGEE, per germline.

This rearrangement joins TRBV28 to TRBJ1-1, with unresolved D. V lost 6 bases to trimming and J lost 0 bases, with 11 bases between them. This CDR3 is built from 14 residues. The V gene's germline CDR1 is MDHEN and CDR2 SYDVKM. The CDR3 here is CASSPTPMNTEAFF. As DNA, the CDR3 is TGTGCCAGCAGCCCGACACCTATGAACACTGAAGCTTTCTTT.

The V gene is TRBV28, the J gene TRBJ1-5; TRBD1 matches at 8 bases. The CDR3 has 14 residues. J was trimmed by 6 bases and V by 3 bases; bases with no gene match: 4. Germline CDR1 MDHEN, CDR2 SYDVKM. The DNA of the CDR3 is TGTGCCAGCAGTTTGGTCCAGGGGGCTCAGCCCCAGCATTTT. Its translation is CASSLVQGAQPQHF. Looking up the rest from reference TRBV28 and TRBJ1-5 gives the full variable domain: DVKVTQSSRYLVKRTGEKVFLECVQDMDHENMFWYRQDPGLGLRLIYFSYDVKMKEKGDIPEGYSVSREKKERFSLILESASTNQTSMYLCASSLVQGAQPQHFGDGTRLSIL.

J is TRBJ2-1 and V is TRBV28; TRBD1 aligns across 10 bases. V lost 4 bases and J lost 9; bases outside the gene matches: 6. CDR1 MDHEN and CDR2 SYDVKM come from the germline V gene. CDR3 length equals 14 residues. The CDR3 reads CASSSGTGVAEQFF. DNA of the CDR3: TGTGCCAGCAGTTCCGGGACAGGGGTGGCTGAGCAGTTCTTC.

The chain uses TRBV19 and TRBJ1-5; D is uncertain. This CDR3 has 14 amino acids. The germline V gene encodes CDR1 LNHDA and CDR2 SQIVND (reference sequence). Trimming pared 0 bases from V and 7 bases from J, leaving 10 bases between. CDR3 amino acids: CASSIDGKGQPQHF. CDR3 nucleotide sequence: TGTGCCAGTAGTATAGACGGGAAAGGACAGCCCCAGCATTTT.

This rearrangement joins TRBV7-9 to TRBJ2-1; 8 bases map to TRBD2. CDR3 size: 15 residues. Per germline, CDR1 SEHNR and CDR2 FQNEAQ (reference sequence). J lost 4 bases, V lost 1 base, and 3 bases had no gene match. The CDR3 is CASSLGGRPYNEQFF. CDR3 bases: TGTGCCAGCAGCTTAGGCGGGAGGCCTTACAATGAGCAGTTCTTC.

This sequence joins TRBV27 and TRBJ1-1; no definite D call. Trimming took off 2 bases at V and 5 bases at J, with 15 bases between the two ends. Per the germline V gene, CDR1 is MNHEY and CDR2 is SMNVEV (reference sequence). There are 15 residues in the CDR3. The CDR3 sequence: CASSLPPGVRTEAFF. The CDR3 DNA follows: TGTGCCAGCAGTTTACCGCCGGGAGTACGAACTGAAGCTTTCTTT.

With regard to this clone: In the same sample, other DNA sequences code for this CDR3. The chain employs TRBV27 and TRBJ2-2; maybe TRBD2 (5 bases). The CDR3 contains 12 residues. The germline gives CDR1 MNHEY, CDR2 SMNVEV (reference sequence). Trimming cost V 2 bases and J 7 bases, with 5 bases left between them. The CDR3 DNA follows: TGTGCCAGCAGTTTACGGGGCGGGGAGCTGTTTTTT. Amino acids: CASSLRGGELFF.